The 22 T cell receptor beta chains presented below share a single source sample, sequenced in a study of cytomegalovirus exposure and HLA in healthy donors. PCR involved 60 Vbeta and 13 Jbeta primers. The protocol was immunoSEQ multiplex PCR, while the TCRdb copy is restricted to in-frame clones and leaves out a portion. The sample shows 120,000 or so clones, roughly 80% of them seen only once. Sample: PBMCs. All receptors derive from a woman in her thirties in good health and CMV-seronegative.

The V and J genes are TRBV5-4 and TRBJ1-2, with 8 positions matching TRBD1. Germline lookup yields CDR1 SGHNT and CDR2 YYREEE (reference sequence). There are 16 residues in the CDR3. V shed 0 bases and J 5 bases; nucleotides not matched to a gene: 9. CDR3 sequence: CASSLGQGATPYGYTF. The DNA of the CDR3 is TGTGCCAGCAGCTTGGGGCAGGGGGCGACCCCGTATGGCTACACCTTC. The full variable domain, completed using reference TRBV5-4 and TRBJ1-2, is ETGVTQSPTHLIKTRGQQVTLRCSSQSGHNTVSWYQQALGQGPQFIFQYYREEENGRGNFPPRFSGLQFPNYSSELNVNALELDDSALYLCASSLGQGATPYGYTFGSGTRLTVV.

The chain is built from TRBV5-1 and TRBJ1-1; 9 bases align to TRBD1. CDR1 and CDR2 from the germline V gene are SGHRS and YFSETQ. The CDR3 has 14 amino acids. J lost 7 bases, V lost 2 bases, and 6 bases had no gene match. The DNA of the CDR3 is TGCGCCAGCAGCTTCTGGACAGGGGACATTGAAGCTTTCTTT. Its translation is CASSFWTGDIEAFF.

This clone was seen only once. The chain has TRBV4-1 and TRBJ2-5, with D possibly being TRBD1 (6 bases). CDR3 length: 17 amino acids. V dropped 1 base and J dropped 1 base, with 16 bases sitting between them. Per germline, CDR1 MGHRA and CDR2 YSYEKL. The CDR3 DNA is TGCGCCAGCAGCCAAGTCGGGGCAGTAGGGGGCCAAGAGACCCAGTACTTC. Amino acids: CASSQVGAVGGQETQYF.

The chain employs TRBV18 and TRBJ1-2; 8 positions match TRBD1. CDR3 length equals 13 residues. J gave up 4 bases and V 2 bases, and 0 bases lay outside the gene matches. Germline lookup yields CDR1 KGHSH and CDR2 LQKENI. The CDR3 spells CASSPDRGYGYTF. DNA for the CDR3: TGTGCCAGCTCACCAGACAGGGGCTATGGCTACACCTTC.

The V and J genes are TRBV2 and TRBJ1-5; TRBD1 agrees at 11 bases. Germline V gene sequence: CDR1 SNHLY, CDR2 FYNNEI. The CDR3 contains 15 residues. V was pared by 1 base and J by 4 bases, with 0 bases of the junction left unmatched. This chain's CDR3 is CASSEGDRGNQPQHF. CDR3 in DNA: TGTGCCAGCAGTGAAGGGGACAGGGGGAATCAGCCCCAGCATTTT.

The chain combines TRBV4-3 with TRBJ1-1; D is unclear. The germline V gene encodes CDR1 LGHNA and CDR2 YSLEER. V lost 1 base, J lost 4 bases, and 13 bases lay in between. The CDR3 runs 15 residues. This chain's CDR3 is CASSQGGAGGTEAFF. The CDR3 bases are TGCGCCAGCAGCCAAGGAGGTGCGGGCGGCACTGAAGCTTTCTTT.

The CDR3 loop is CASTEPGQGVEKLFF. As DNA, the CDR3 is TGTGCCAGCACAGAGCCGGGACAGGGCGTCGAAAAACTGTTTTTT. V and J are TRBV19 and TRBJ1-4; 9 bases fit TRBD1. V was clipped by 9 bases and J by 8 bases; unmatched bases: 13. Germline-derived CDR1 and CDR2 are LNHDA and SQIVND (reference sequence). The length of the CDR3 is 15 residues. The variable domain in full, completed from reference TRBV19 and TRBJ1-4, reads DGGITQSPKYLFRKEGQNVTLSCEQNLNHDAMYWYRQDPGQGLRLIYYSQIVNDFQKGDIAEGYSVSREKKESFPLTVTSAQKNPTAFYLCASTEPGQGVEKLFFGSGTQLSVL.

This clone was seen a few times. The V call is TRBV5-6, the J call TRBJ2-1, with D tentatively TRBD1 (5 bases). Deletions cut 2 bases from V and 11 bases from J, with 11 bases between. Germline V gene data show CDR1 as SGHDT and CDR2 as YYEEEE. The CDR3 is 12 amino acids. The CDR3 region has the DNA TGTGCCAGCAGCTTAGGACACGAGCAGCAGTTCTTC. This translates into CASSLGHEQQFF.

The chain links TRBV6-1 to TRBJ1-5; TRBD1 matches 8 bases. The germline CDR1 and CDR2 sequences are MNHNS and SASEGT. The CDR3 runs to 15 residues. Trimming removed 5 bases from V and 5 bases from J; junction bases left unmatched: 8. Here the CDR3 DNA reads TGTGCCAGCAGTCCTCAGGGGGCGAGAGATCAGCCCCAGCATTTT. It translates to CASSPQGARDQPQHF.

The CDR3 is CASSQGSGVEQFF. For the CDR3, the DNA is TGCGCCAGCAGCCAAGGGTCGGGTGTTGAGCAGTTCTTC. The rearrangement links TRBV4-3 to TRBJ2-1; D gene uncertain. V lost 1 base and J 9 bases, leaving 10 bases between the germline ends. Germline values: CDR1 LGHNA, CDR2 YSLEER. The CDR3 is 13 amino acids.

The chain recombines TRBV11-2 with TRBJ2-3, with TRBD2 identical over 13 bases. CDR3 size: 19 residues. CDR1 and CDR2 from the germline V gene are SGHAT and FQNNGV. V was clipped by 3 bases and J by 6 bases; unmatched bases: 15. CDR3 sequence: CASSFKPYGLAGEFDTQYF. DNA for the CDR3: TGTGCCAGCAGCTTTAAGCCTTATGGACTAGCGGGAGAGTTCGATACGCAGTATTTT. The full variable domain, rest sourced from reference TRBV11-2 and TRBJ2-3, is EAGVAQSPRYKIIEKRQSVAFWCNPISGHATLYWYQQILGQGPKLLIQFQNNGVVDDSQLPKDRFSAERLKGVDSTLKIQPAKLEDSAVYLCASSFKPYGLAGEFDTQYFGPGTRLTVL.

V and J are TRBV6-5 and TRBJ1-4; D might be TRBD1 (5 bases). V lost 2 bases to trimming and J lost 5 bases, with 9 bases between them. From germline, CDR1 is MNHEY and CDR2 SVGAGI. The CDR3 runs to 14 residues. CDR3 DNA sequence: TGTGCCAGCAGTTACACGGGGGGGAATGAAAAACTGTTTTTT. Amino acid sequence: CASSYTGGNEKLFF.

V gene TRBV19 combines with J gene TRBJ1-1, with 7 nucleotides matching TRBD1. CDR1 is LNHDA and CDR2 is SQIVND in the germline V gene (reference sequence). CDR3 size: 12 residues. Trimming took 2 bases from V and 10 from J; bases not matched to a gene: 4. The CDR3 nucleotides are TGTGCCAGTAGTATACAGGGGGGACGAGCTTTCTTT. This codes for CASSIQGGRAFF.

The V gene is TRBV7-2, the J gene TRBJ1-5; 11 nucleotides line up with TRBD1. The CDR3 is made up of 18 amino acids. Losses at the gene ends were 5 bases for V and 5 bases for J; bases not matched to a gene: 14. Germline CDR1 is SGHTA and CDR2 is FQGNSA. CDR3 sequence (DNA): TGTGCCAGCAGCCAACAAGGCATGGGACAGGGGGGATATCAGCCCCAGCATTTT. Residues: CASSQQGMGQGGYQPQHF.

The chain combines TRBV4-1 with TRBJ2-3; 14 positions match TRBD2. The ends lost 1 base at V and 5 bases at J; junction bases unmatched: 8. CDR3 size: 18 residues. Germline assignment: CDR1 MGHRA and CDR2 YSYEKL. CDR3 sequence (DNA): TGCGCCAGCAGCCAAGTTGTGACTAGCGGGAGGGCCCTAGATACGCAGTATTTT. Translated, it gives CASSQVVTSGRALDTQYF.

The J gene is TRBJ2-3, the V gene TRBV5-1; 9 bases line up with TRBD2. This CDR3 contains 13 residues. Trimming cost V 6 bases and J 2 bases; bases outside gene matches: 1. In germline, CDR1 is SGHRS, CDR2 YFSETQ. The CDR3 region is CASKGLATDTQYF. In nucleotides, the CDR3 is TGCGCCAGCAAGGGACTAGCCACAGATACGCAGTATTTT. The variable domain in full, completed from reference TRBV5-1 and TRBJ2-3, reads KAGVTQTPRYLIKTRGQQVTLSCSPISGHRSVSWYQQTPGQGLQFLFEYFSETQRNKGNFPGRFSGRQFSNSRSEMNVSTLELGDSALYLCASKGLATDTQYFGPGTRLTVL.

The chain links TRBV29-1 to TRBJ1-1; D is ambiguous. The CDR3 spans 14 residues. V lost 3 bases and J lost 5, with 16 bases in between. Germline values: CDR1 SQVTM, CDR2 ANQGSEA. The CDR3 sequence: CSVELAGKRTEAFF. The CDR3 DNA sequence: TGCAGCGTTGAGTTGGCCGGGAAGAGGACTGAAGCTTTCTTT. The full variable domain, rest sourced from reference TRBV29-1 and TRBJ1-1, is SAVISQKPSRDICQRGTSLTIQCQVDSQVTMMFWYRQQPGQSLTLIATANQGSEATYESGFVIDKFPISRPNLTFSTLTVSNMSPEDSSIYLCSVELAGKRTEAFFGQGTRLTVV.

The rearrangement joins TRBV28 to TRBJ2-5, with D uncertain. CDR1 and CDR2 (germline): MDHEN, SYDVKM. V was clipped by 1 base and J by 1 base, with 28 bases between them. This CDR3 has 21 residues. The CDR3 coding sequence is TGTGCCAGCAGTTTATTCTCTGGAATAAGAGGTCCAGCAAGAGGCCAAGAGACCCAGTACTTC. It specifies CASSLFSGIRGPARGQETQYF.

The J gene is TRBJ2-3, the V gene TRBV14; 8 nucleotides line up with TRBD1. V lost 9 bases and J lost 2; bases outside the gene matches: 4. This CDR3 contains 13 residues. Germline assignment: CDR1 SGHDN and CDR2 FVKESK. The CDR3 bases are TGTGCCAGTCGGACAGGGAACACAGATACGCAGTATTTT. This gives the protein CASRTGNTDTQYF.

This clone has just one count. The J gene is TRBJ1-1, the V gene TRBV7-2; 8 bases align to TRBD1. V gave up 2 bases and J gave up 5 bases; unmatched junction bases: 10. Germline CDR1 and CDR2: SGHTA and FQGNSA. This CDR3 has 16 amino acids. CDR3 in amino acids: CASSLRSQGASTEAFF. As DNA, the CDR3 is TGTGCCAGCAGCTTAAGATCCCAGGGGGCCTCGACTGAAGCTTTCTTT.

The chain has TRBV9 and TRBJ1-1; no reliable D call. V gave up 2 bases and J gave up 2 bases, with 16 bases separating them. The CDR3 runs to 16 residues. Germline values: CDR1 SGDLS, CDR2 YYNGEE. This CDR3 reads CASSVGGPNPNTEAFF. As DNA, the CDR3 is TGTGCCAGCAGCGTGGGAGGTCCTAACCCTAACACTGAAGCTTTCTTT.

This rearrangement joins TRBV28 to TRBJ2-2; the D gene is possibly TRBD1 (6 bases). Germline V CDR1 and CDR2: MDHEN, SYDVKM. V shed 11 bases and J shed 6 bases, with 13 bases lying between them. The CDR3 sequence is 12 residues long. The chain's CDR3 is CAAGSGAGELFF. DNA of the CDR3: TGTGCCGCAGGGTCAGGGGCCGGGGAGCTGTTTTTT.